These 23 T cell receptor beta chains came from one sample sequenced in a study of shared clonotypes between healthy human individuals. Clones were read by immunoSEQ multiplex PCR, and TCRdb kept only the in-frame ones, dropping some. The profile shows fewer than 700,000 clones, roughly 79% of them singletons. The sequencing sample was made of PBMCs. All receptors come from a woman aged 40 to 49 in good health. Some clones in this sample may be carry-over from other donors' samples.

Points on this clone: This sample includes further DNA sequences coding for the same CDR3. This rearrangement joins TRBV6-1 to TRBJ1-1, with D unclear. The length of the CDR3 is 13 residues. Germline V CDR1 and CDR2: MNHNS, SASEGT. The ends were cut back, 2 bases at V and 2 bases at J, with 6 bases in the middle. The CDR3 nucleotides are TGTGCCAGCAGTGAACAGAAAAACACTGAAGCTTTCTTT. It yields the protein CASSEQKNTEAFF.

The chain joins TRBV6-1 to TRBJ1-5; 8 nucleotides align to TRBD1. CDR1 and CDR2 from the germline V gene are MNHNS and SASEGT. The CDR3 covers 15 residues. J lost 5 bases, V lost 7 bases, and 10 bases had no gene match. CDR3: CASTPSATGDQPQHF. The CDR3, as DNA: TGTGCCAGCACTCCATCTGCGACAGGGGATCAGCCCCAGCATTTT.

This chain uses TRBV6-1 with TRBJ1-5, with TRBD1 as a possible D gene (5 bases). This CDR3 contains 11 residues. Germline V gene sequence: CDR1 MNHNS, CDR2 SASEGT. Between the trimmed V and J ends, which lost 8 bases and 7 bases, there was a span of 9 bases. The CDR3 DNA is TGTGCCAGCGGGGGAAACCAGCCCCAGCATTTT. It is translated as CASGGNQPQHF.

This sequence joins TRBV5-1 and TRBJ2-1; no clear D. The CDR3 loop spans 15 amino acids. Germline-derived CDR1 and CDR2 are SGHRS and YFSETQ. V was cut by 0 bases and J by 0 bases, with 7 bases left in between. In nucleotides, the CDR3 is TGCGCCAGCAGCTTGGACGGATCCTCCTACAATGAGCAGTTCTTC. Amino acid sequence: CASSLDGSSYNEQFF.

Remarks on this clone: Mismatch with germline at one junction end may stem from a read error. The chain links TRBV6-4 to TRBJ2-7; the D call may be TRBD1 or TRBD2 (6 bases each). Germline lookup yields CDR1 MRHNA and CDR2 SNTAGT. This CDR3 has 14 residues. Here the CDR3 reads CASSYSQGTYEQYF. CDR3 nucleotide sequence: TGTGCCAGCAGTTACTCGCAGGGGACTTACGAGCAGTACTTC.

With respect to this clone: Given a far larger clone just one base away, this is likely a sequencing read error. Other nucleotide sequences from this sample produce the same CDR3. The rearrangement uses TRBV7-9 and TRBJ2-5, with TRBD2 identical over 9 bases. Germline V gives CDR1 SEHNR, CDR2 FQNEAQ (reference sequence). The CDR3 is 14 residues long. Here the CDR3 DNA reads TGCGCCAGCAGCTTAGCGGGAGTCTGGGAGACCCAGTACTTC. Translation: CASSLAGVWETQYF.

V gene TRBV27 combines with J gene TRBJ1-2; D ambiguous. Germline-derived CDR1 and CDR2 are MNHEY and SMNVEV (reference sequence). CDR3 length equals 15 residues. The V gene lost 5 bases and the J gene lost 5 bases, with 18 bases spanning the gap. DNA of the CDR3: TGTGCCAGCAGTCCACACTCCCTAGCTAGATATGGCTACACCTTC. Encoded protein: CASSPHSLARYGYTF.

Only one count was recorded for this clone. V usage is TRBV10-3 and J usage is TRBJ2-1; TRBD1 agrees at 7 bases. The length of the CDR3 is 15 residues. J lost 4 bases, V lost 4 bases, and 7 bases had no gene match. Germline CDR1 ENHRY, CDR2 SYGVKD. The CDR3 spells CAISGTGSGYNEQFF. The DNA of the CDR3 is TGTGCCATCAGTGGGACAGGATCAGGTTACAATGAGCAGTTCTTC.

J is TRBJ1-1 and V is TRBV6-4, with 8 bases identical to TRBD1. There are 13 residues in the CDR3. V trimming: 5 bases; J trimming: 8 bases; junction bases outside the gene matches: 7. CDR1 and CDR2 (germline): MRHNA, SNTAGT. The DNA of the CDR3 is TGTGCCAGCAGTCCAGACAGGGGTGGGGAAGCTTTCTTT. This encodes CASSPDRGGEAFF.

This clone is a singleton in its sample. CDR3 residues: CASRRGTSSSYEQYF. DNA for the CDR3: TGTGCCAGCAGGCGGGGGACTAGTAGCTCCTACGAGCAGTACTTC. The V and J genes are TRBV7-2 and TRBJ2-7; 8 bases agree with TRBD2. CDR1 and CDR2 (germline): SGHTA, FQGNSA. The CDR3 spans 15 residues. Losses at the gene ends were 6 bases for V and 0 bases for J; bases not matched to a gene: 7.

The chain combines TRBV7-2 with TRBJ2-7; D remains ambiguous. V lost 5 bases to trimming and J lost 4 bases, with 9 bases between them. Per the germline V gene, CDR1 is SGHTA and CDR2 is FQGNSA. CDR3 size: 12 residues. The DNA for the CDR3 is TGTGCCAGCAGCCAACAGCCGTACGAGCAGTACTTC. This gives the protein CASSQQPYEQYF.

The chain joins TRBV27 to TRBJ1-4; TRBD1 might be the D (5 bases). V shed 8 bases and J shed 5 bases, with 12 bases lying between them. CDR1 and CDR2 from the germline V gene are MNHEY and SMNVEV (reference sequence). This CDR3 is 13 amino acids long. Here the CDR3 DNA reads TGTGCCAGCGCCCGCCAGGGAAATGAAAAACTGTTTTTT. This translates into CASARQGNEKLFF.

The chain uses TRBV5-4 and TRBJ2-5, with 10 bases fitting TRBD1. V was pared by 3 bases and J by 4 bases, with 9 bases of the junction left unmatched. CDR3 length: 16 amino acids. Germline loops: CDR1 SGHNT, CDR2 YYREEE (reference sequence). The CDR3 region is CASSSHRDRGRETQYF. The DNA for the CDR3 is TGTGCCAGCAGCTCCCACCGGGACAGGGGCAGAGAGACCCAGTACTTC.

The chain couples TRBV5-1 to TRBJ2-5, with a weak D call TRBD1 (5 bases). V lost 6 bases and J lost 5, with 17 bases in between. The germline CDR1 and CDR2 sequences are SGHRS and YFSETQ. The CDR3 is made up of 14 amino acids. The CDR3 sequence is CASKARAGVETQYF. CDR3 bases: TGCGCCAGCAAGGCCAGGGCCGGAGTCGAGACCCAGTACTTC.

The chain combines TRBV6-1 with TRBJ2-3; possibly TRBD2 for D (6 bases). V lost 5 bases and J 2 bases, leaving 8 bases between the germline ends. Germline V lookup: CDR1 MNHNS, CDR2 SASEGT. The CDR3 sequence is 13 residues long. The CDR3 is CASSTGDTDTQYF. CDR3 coding DNA: TGTGCCAGCAGTACGGGGGACACAGATACGCAGTATTTT.

V and J are TRBV11-2 and TRBJ2-1, with TRBD2 matching over 9 bases. The length of the CDR3 is 14 residues. CDR1 and CDR2 (germline): SGHAT, FQNNGV. V was pared by 2 bases and J by 9 bases, with 5 bases of the junction left unmatched. CDR3 in DNA: TGTGCCAGCAGCTTATCCGGCGGGAGGGGTGAGCAGTTCTTC. Amino acid sequence: CASSLSGGRGEQFF.

J is TRBJ2-6 and V is TRBV5-1; maybe TRBD1 (6 bases). This CDR3 comprises 14 residues. Trimming cost V 7 bases and J 0 bases, with 8 bases left between them. Germline CDR1 and CDR2: SGHRS and YFSETQ. CDR3 in amino acids: CASLDSSGANVLTF. As DNA, the CDR3 is TGCGCCAGCCTGGACAGCTCTGGGGCCAACGTCCTGACTTTC. The complete variable domain, with remaining parts taken from reference TRBV5-1 and TRBJ2-6, reads KAGVTQTPRYLIKTRGQQVTLSCSPISGHRSVSWYQQTPGQGLQFLFEYFSETQRNKGNFPGRFSGRQFSNSRSEMNVSTLELGDSALYLCASLDSSGANVLTFGAGSRLTVL.

The chain has TRBV5-8 and TRBJ2-5; D is unresolved. The end of the DNA fits TRBJ2-7 better, so the J call may be wrong. Per the germline V gene, CDR1 is SGHTS and CDR2 is YDEGEE. This CDR3 is built from 14 residues. The CDR3 DNA follows: TGTGCCAGCAGCGCCGGGTCGGTGCCCTACGAGCAGTACTTC. Its translation: CASSAGSVPYEQYF.

V usage is TRBV7-9 and J usage is TRBJ1-2; TRBD1 matches at 9 bases. Looked up from germline, CDR1 is SEHNR and CDR2 is FQNEAQ (reference sequence). V trimming: 0 bases; J trimming: 14 bases; junction bases outside the gene matches: 13. This CDR3 has 15 residues. The CDR3 DNA reads TGTGCCAGCAGCTTAGCCGCTAGTTGGACAGGGGATCGGACCTTC. Encoded protein: CASSLAASWTGDRTF.

The chain uses TRBV6-8 and TRBJ2-5; maybe TRBD1 (6 bases). The end of the DNA fits TRBJ2-7 better, so the J call may be wrong. The CDR3 loop spans 13 amino acids. Germline CDR1 is MNHGY and CDR2 is SAAAGT. The CDR3, as DNA: TGTGCCAGCCCTAAACAGGGTATGTACGAGCAGTACTTC. Protein: CASPKQGMYEQYF.

V usage is TRBV5-1 and J usage is TRBJ2-7, with D maybe TRBD1 (6 bases). The CDR3 runs 14 residues. Germline CDR1 SGHRS, CDR2 YFSETQ. V was pared by 4 bases and J by 2 bases, with 13 bases between. The CDR3 sequence is CASSTPGDAYEQYF. CDR3 nucleotides: TGCGCCAGCAGCACACCAGGGGATGCCTACGAGCAGTACTTC.

This chain uses TRBV30 with TRBJ2-1; D may be TRBD2 (5 bases). The CDR3 extends over 14 amino acids. With 3 bases removed from V and 3 bases from J, the gap between germline ends came to 12 bases. The germline V gene encodes CDR1 GTSNPN and CDR2 SVGIG (reference sequence). Here the CDR3 reads CAWRRAQLYNEQFF. The CDR3 nucleotides read TGTGCCTGGAGGAGGGCCCAGCTCTACAATGAGCAGTTCTTC.

The V and J genes are TRBV18 and TRBJ2-3, with D perhaps matching TRBD1 (5 bases). V lost 0 bases and J 6 bases, leaving 10 bases between the germline ends. In germline, CDR1 is KGHSH, CDR2 LQKENI. The CDR3 runs 14 residues. The CDR3 DNA follows: TGTGCCAGCTCACCACCGGGGCTTGGGGATACGCAGTATTTT. Translated: CASSPPGLGDTQYF.